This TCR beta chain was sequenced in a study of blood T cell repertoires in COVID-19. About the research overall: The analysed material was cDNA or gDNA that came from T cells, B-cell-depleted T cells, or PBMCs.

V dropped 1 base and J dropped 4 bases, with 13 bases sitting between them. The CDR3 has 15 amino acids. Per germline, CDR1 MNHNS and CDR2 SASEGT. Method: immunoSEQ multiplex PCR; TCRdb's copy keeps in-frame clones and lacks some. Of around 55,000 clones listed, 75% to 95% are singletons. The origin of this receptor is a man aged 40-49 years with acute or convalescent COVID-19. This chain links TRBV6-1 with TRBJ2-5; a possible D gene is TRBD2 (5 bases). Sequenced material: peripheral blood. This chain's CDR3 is CASSEDRGPRETQYF. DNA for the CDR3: TGTGCCAGCAGTGAAGATCGCGGGCCAAGAGAGACCCAGTACTTC.